This entry is about one T cell receptor beta chain. In assigning cohorts, the study relied on participant-reported clinical history. A COVID-19 case had been met by exposed participants during the 2 weeks before study entry. Per the authors' pipeline: Estimates of nucleated cell counts were drawn from the amplification of reference gene primers. Assay used: immunoSEQ multiplex PCR; TCRdb lists only in-frame clones, some missing. V, J and clone size reflect that table, while D and trimming were determined from the DNA. The sample carries about 430,000 clones, 70% to 90% recorded once. The data were obtained in a study of blood T cell repertoires in COVID-19. Across the study: The cDNA or gDNA used as material had been derived from T cells, B-cell-depleted T cells, or PBMCs.

The specimen was PBMCs or T cells enriched from blood (not recorded which). The source of this sequence is a woman aged 18-29 years who had been exposed to COVID-19.

The DNA for the CDR3 is TGTGCCAGCAGCTTCCGCAGGCGGGGAGAGACCCAGTACTTC. Protein: CASSFRRRGETQYF. The chain couples TRBV7-2 to TRBJ2-5, with D perhaps matching TRBD2 (6 bases). This CDR3 region has 14 residues. Germline lookup yields CDR1 SGHTA and CDR2 FQGNSA. Between the trimmed V and J ends, which lost 3 bases and 4 bases, there was a span of 12 bases.